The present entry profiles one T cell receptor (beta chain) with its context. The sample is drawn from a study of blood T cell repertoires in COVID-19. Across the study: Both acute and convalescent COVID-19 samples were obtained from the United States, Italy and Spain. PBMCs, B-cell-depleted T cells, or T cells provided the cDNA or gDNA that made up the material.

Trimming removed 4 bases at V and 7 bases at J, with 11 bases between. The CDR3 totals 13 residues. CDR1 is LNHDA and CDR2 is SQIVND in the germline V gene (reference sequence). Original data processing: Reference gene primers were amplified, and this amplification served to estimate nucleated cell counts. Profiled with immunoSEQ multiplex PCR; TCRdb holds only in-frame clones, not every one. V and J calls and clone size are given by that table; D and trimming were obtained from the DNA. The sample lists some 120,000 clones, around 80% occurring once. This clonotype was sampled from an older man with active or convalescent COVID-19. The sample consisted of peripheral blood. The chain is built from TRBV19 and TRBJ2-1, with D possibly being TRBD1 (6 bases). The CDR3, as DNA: TGTGCCAGTAGTACCAACAGGGCAAATGAGCAGTTCTTC. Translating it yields CASSTNRANEQFF.